This entry is about one T cell receptor beta chain. V was clipped by 3 bases and J by 4 bases; unmatched bases: 6. The germline V gene has CDR1 DFQATT and CDR2 SNEGSKA (reference sequence). This CDR3 is built from 14 residues. This sample is part of a study of CD8 T cells in ankylosing spondylitis. Quantitative 5'-RACE with molecular barcodes generated TCR beta libraries. Each CDR3 protein gets one entry after TCRdb re-called the 5' RACE reads with MiXCR. The sample holds 200,000 to 250,000 distinct CDR3 sequences, roughly 32% seen once. The clonotype was recovered from a male donor with ankylosing spondylitis or in good health (not recorded which). The genes are TRBV20-1 and TRBJ2-1; the match to TRBD1 covers 7 bases. What was sequenced was blood, either unsorted or a sorted T cell fraction (not recorded which). In nucleotides, the CDR3 is TGCAGTGCTAGGGGGCAGGGGGTTTACAATGAGCAGTTCTTC. Translated: CSARGQGVYNEQFF.